These 5 T cell receptor beta chains originate from one sample sequenced in a study of blood T cell repertoires in COVID-19. Sequenced by immunoSEQ multiplex PCR; TCRdb stores in-frame clones only, minus some. Among over 400,000 clones, 88% were seen once, and the ten largest hold under 9.5%. Sequenced material: PBMCs or T cells enriched from blood (not recorded which). Receptors originate from a woman aged 60-75 years who had recovered from COVID-19.

The chain has TRBV2 and TRBJ1-4; no definite D call. This CDR3 contains 14 residues. With 5 bases removed from V and 0 bases from J, the gap between germline ends came to 7 bases. CDR1 is SNHLY and CDR2 is FYNNEI in the germline V gene. The CDR3 reads CASSWAPTNEKLFF. The CDR3 DNA reads TGTGCCAGCAGTTGGGCCCCAACTAATGAAAAACTGTTTTTT.

This chain connects TRBV6-4 to TRBJ2-6; D perhaps matches TRBD2 (5 bases). Trimming took off 0 bases at V and 2 bases at J, with 11 bases between the two ends. The CDR3 sequence is 17 residues long. Germline assignment: CDR1 MRHNA and CDR2 SNTAGT. The DNA for the CDR3 is TGTGCCAGCAGTGACTCGGTTCCGGGAACTGGGGCCAACGTCCTGACTTTC. Residues: CASSDSVPGTGANVLTF.

This clone was picked up a small number of times. Here the CDR3 reads CASSRRQGALGSTF. The CDR3 nucleotides read TGTGCCAGCAGCCGCCGACAGGGGGCCCTAGGGTCCACCTTC. The rearrangement uses TRBV3-1 (or the pseudogene TRBV3-2) and TRBJ1-2; 10 positions agree with TRBD1. With 4 bases clipped from V and 13 bases from J, the junction kept 12 bases outside the gene matches. The CDR3 is 14 amino acids. Germline V gene data show CDR1 as LGHDT and CDR2 as YNNKEL (reference sequence).

In DNA, the CDR3 is TGTGCCAGCAGCGTAGAGGGGCTTCACACAGATACGCAGTATTTT. It specifies CASSVEGLHTDTQYF. The V and J genes are TRBV9 and TRBJ2-3; a weak D match, TRBD1 (5 bases). Trimming left V 0 bases short and J 2 bases short, with 10 bases between. The length of the CDR3 is 15 residues. Germline V CDR1 and CDR2: SGDLS, YYNGEE.

Only one count was recorded for this clone. The chain employs TRBV7-9 and TRBJ1-1; 8 bases line up with TRBD1. The CDR3 is made up of 15 amino acids. CDR1 and CDR2 (germline): SEHNR, FQNEAQ (reference sequence). Trimming at V came to 5 bases and at J to 1 base, leaving 6 bases not matched to a gene. The CDR3 bases are TGTGCCAGCAGCGACTTGGACAGGGCGAACACTGAAGCTTTCTTT. Translated, it gives CASSDLDRANTEAFF.